These 25 T cell receptor beta chains originate from one sample sequenced in a study of T-cell memory formation after mild COVID-19. One entry per CDR3 protein, called by TCRdb with MiXCR from the 5' RACE reads. Of 140,000 or so distinct CDR3 sequences in the sample, about 5.5% were seen once. Specimen: PBMCs or a T cell subset sorted from them (not recorded which). The receptors here all came from an adult woman who had mild COVID-19 (a few samples of this study predate the infection). Cell type and time point are not known.

This clonotype was observed a handful of times. The J gene is TRBJ2-1, the V gene TRBV12-3 or TRBV12-4; D ambiguous. V was trimmed by 5 bases and J by 10 bases, leaving 15 bases between them. The CDR3 runs 13 residues. The CDR3 DNA follows: TGTGCCAGCAGTCTGGACCGCCGAGGAGAGCAGTTCTTC. Amino acids: CASSLDRRGEQFF.

This clonotype was seen ten or more times. The chain carries TRBV5-1 and TRBJ2-5; D ambiguous. This CDR3 is built from 11 residues. The V gene lost 4 bases and the J gene lost 1 base, with 2 bases spanning the gap. In germline, CDR1 is SGHRS, CDR2 YFSETQ. The CDR3 DNA reads TGCGCCAGCAGCGCCCAAGAGACCCAGTACTTC. Residues: CASSAQETQYF.

At least ten counts were recorded for this clonotype. The chain links TRBV5-1 to TRBJ2-7; D gene uncertain. V gave up 5 bases and J gave up 4 bases, with 16 bases separating them. The CDR3 sequence is 14 residues long. Looked up from germline, CDR1 is SGHRS and CDR2 is YFSETQ. CDR3: CASSQKNGPYEQYF. DNA of the CDR3: TGCGCCAGCAGTCAAAAAAATGGACCTTACGAGCAGTACTTC. Full variable domain (missing parts from reference TRBV5-1 and TRBJ2-7): KAGVTQTPRYLIKTRGQQVTLSCSPISGHRSVSWYQQTPGQGLQFLFEYFSETQRNKGNFPGRFSGRQFSNSRSEMNVSTLELGDSALYLCASSQKNGPYEQYFGPGTRLTVT.

This clonotype was found many times. The CDR3 DNA follows: TGCAGTGCTAGGAGACAGGCGGTAAATAATTCACCCCTCCACTTT. This codes for CSARRQAVNNSPLHF. This chain links TRBV20-1 with TRBJ1-6, with a possible D match to TRBD1 (6 bases). The CDR3 is 15 residues long. The germline V and J ends were trimmed by 3 bases and 5 bases, with 14 bases remaining between them. Germline V gene sequence: CDR1 DFQATT, CDR2 SNEGSKA (reference sequence).

The chain carries TRBV14 and TRBJ2-3; 7 bases agree with TRBD2. V shed 1 base, J shed 4 bases, and the junction held 8 bases outside the gene matches. The CDR3 consists of 16 residues. CDR1 and CDR2 from the germline V gene are SGHDN and FVKESK. For the CDR3, the DNA is TGTGCCAGCAGCCAAGTGGCGGGAGAAAGCCCAGATACGCAGTATTTT. The encoded protein is CASSQVAGESPDTQYF.

In this sample, this clonotype turned up a few times. This chain uses TRBV6-5 with TRBJ1-1; D is possibly TRBD1 (5 bases). Trimming removed 0 bases from V and 2 bases from J, with 13 bases in between. The germline V gene has CDR1 MNHEY and CDR2 SVGAGI. The length of the CDR3 is 16 residues. The CDR3 DNA reads TGTGCCAGCAGTTACTCGAGTGGCAGGGTAAACACTGAAGCTTTCTTT. Encoded protein: CASSYSSGRVNTEAFF.

In this sample, this clonotype turned up a few times. As DNA, the CDR3 is TGCAGTGCTACCGTAGGTAGTCCGGGGAATCAGCCCCAGCATTTT. Protein product: CSATVGSPGNQPQHF. This chain connects TRBV20-1 to TRBJ1-5; no firm D call. Germline CDR1 is DFQATT and CDR2 is SNEGSKA (reference sequence). CDR3 size: 15 residues. With 4 bases removed from V and 4 bases from J, the gap between germline ends came to 17 bases.

This clonotype was recorded at least ten times. This sequence joins TRBV7-9 and TRBJ2-1, with D perhaps being TRBD1 or TRBD2 (6 bases each). The germline V gene has CDR1 SEHNR and CDR2 FQNEAQ (reference sequence). There are 13 residues in the CDR3. The ends were cut back, 5 bases at V and 11 bases at J, with 16 bases in the middle. The CDR3 reads CASSEGGSNKQFF. The CDR3 coding sequence is TGTGCCAGCAGCGAGGGGGGTTCGAACAAGCAGTTCTTC. Using reference TRBV7-9 and TRBJ2-1 for the parts outside the CDR3, the full variable domain is DTGVSQNPRHKITKRGQNVTFRCDPISEHNRLYWYRQTLGQGPEFLTYFQNEAQLEKSRLLSDRFSAERPKGSFSTLEIQRTEQGDSAMYLCASSEGGSNKQFFGPGTRLTVL.

This clonotype was found many times. CDR3 amino acids: CASSPWQVNTEAFF. Written as DNA, the CDR3 is TGCGCCAGCAGCCCCTGGCAGGTGAACACTGAAGCTTTCTTT. The chain uses TRBV5-1 and TRBJ1-1; D gene uncertain. The CDR3 runs to 14 residues. Germline V gene data show CDR1 as SGHRS and CDR2 as YFSETQ. Trimming cost V 4 bases and J 0 bases, with 10 bases left between them.

This clonotype has ten or more counts. The CDR3 coding sequence is TGCGCCAGCAGCCTGGGACTGATCTCGTCTCTGAACACTGAAGCTTTCTTT. This sequence encodes CASSLGLISSLNTEAFF. The chain is built from TRBV5-1 and TRBJ1-1, with D maybe TRBD1 (5 bases). The CDR3 runs 17 residues. Germline lookup yields CDR1 SGHRS and CDR2 YFSETQ. The germline V and J ends were trimmed by 4 bases and 0 bases, with 19 bases remaining between them.

Many counts were recorded for this clonotype. This chain uses TRBV9 with TRBJ1-5, with 7 bases identical to TRBD1. Losses at the gene ends were 8 bases for V and 1 base for J; bases not matched to a gene: 9. In germline, CDR1 is SGDLS, CDR2 YYNGEE. The CDR3 runs to 15 residues. The CDR3 sequence is CASATGQASNQPQHF. CDR3 DNA sequence: TGTGCCAGTGCCACTGGACAGGCCAGCAATCAGCCCCAGCATTTT.

The table lists this clonotype with many counts. The J gene is TRBJ2-3, the V gene TRBV5-1; TRBD1 matches 8 bases. V gave up 6 bases and J gave up 2 bases; unmatched junction bases: 8. Germline CDR1 is SGHRS and CDR2 is YFSETQ. CDR3 length: 15 residues. This CDR3 reads CASTSTGDPTDTQYF. CDR3 coding DNA: TGCGCCAGCACCTCGACAGGGGACCCCACAGATACGCAGTATTTT.

This clonotype has at least ten counts. The gene calls are TRBV20-1 and TRBJ1-1, with no clear D. CDR3 size: 10 residues. Germline V gives CDR1 DFQATT, CDR2 SNEGSKA (reference sequence). V was clipped by 6 bases and J by 9 bases, with 11 bases between them. The CDR3 coding sequence is TGCAGTGCCTACCTGTCTCAAGCTTTCTTT. This gives the protein CSAYLSQAFF.

The chain joins TRBV4-3 to TRBJ2-2, with D possibly matching TRBD2 (5 bases). V was trimmed by 0 bases and J by 1 base, leaving 9 bases between them. The CDR3 is 16 residues long. From germline, CDR1 is LGHNA and CDR2 YSLEER. CDR3 sequence: CASSQDEGMNTGELFF. The CDR3 DNA follows: TGCGCCAGCAGCCAAGATGAGGGCATGAACACCGGGGAGCTGTTTTTT.

This clonotype was seen just once. The chain combines TRBV18 with TRBJ2-3; D is uncertain. V was cut by 4 bases and J by 0 bases, with 17 bases left in between. Germline-derived CDR1 and CDR2 are KGHSH and LQKENI. The CDR3 sequence is 17 residues long. This CDR3 reads CASSLQHADFSTDTQYF. DNA for the CDR3: TGTGCCAGCTCACTTCAACACGCTGACTTTAGCACAGATACGCAGTATTTT.

This clonotype was recorded a few times. The chain links TRBV29-1 to TRBJ2-7; 9 bases fit TRBD1. Germline CDR1 is SQVTM and CDR2 is ANQGSEA. This CDR3 has 13 residues. The V and J ends lost 7 bases and 9 bases, in that order; junction bases with no gene match: 13. This CDR3 is CSARFGTGSLQYF. The CDR3 DNA is TGCAGCGCCCGGTTCGGGACAGGGTCCTTGCAGTACTTC.

This clonotype occurred many times. The chain has TRBV18 and TRBJ2-1; D perhaps matches TRBD1 (5 bases). The germline V gene has CDR1 KGHSH and CDR2 LQKENI. The CDR3 loop spans 14 amino acids. The V end lost 3 bases, the J end lost 8 bases, and 14 bases lay between the germline ends. CDR3 coding DNA: TGTGCCAGCTCACCCCGGACAAGGACCGATGAGCAGTTCTTC. Translation: CASSPRTRTDEQFF.

This clonotype came up a few times. V and J are TRBV5-1 and TRBJ1-1; D is possibly TRBD1 (6 bases). CDR1 and CDR2 (germline): SGHRS, YFSETQ. V was clipped by 4 bases and J by 2 bases, with 12 bases between them. The length of the CDR3 is 14 residues. The CDR3 bases are TGCGCCAGCAGCCAACGGACAGTCAACACTGAAGCTTTCTTT. This gives the protein CASSQRTVNTEAFF.

V usage is TRBV7-9 and J usage is TRBJ2-1; 13 nucleotides agree with TRBD2. Germline values: CDR1 SEHNR, CDR2 FQNEAQ (reference sequence). The J segment lost 0 bases and the V segment lost 1 base, leaving 6 bases of the junction unmatched. This CDR3 spans 19 amino acids. The CDR3 spells CASSLEGGLAGSSYNEQFF. The CDR3 DNA reads as TGTGCCAGCAGCTTAGAGGGGGGACTAGCGGGGAGCTCCTACAATGAGCAGTTCTTC. Supplemented by reference TRBV7-9 and TRBJ2-1, the full variable domain reads DTGVSQNPRHKITKRGQNVTFRCDPISEHNRLYWYRQTLGQGPEFLTYFQNEAQLEKSRLLSDRFSAERPKGSFSTLEIQRTEQGDSAMYLCASSLEGGLAGSSYNEQFFGPGTRLTVL.

The rearrangement links TRBV5-1 to TRBJ2-7; 7 nucleotides line up with TRBD1. V lost 0 bases, J lost 5 bases, and 14 bases stayed unmatched. This CDR3 is 17 amino acids long. The germline CDR1 and CDR2 sequences are SGHRS and YFSETQ. The CDR3 sequence: CASSLGHRGIRLNEQYF. In nucleotides, the CDR3 is TGCGCCAGCAGCTTGGGGCACAGGGGCATAAGGTTGAACGAGCAGTACTTC.

This CDR3 is CASSPGQRITGELFF. The CDR3 bases are TGTGCCAGCAGCCCCGGACAGAGGATCACCGGGGAGCTGTTTTTT. J is TRBJ2-2 and V is TRBV7-2, with D possibly TRBD1 on 6 matching bases. The CDR3 runs 15 residues. V was pared by 5 bases and J by 4 bases, with 14 bases between. Germline CDR1 and CDR2: SGHTA and FQGNSA.

This clonotype showed up just a few times. V usage is TRBV12-3 or TRBV12-4 and J usage is TRBJ2-1, with D perhaps TRBD2 (5 bases). The V end lost 6 bases, the J end lost 12 bases, and 15 bases lay between the germline ends. This CDR3 is 12 amino acids long. As DNA, the CDR3 is TGTGCCAGCAGCCAGACCCTACGGGGGCAGTTCTTC. Encoded protein: CASSQTLRGQFF.

The V gene is TRBV29-1, the J gene TRBJ1-2, with D possibly being TRBD1 (6 bases). This CDR3 region has 12 residues. V lost 6 bases to trimming and J lost 12 bases, with 20 bases between them. Germline CDR1 is SQVTM and CDR2 is ANQGSEA. The CDR3: CSVRHSGDQDTF. Written as DNA, the CDR3 is TGCAGCGTACGGCACTCAGGGGATCAGGACACCTTC.

This clonotype was observed a handful of times. This chain connects TRBV7-8 to TRBJ2-5; D perhaps matches TRBD2 (5 bases). V was pared by 6 bases and J by 5 bases, with 28 bases between. This CDR3 region has 18 residues. Germline CDR1 reads SGHVS; CDR2 reads FQNEAQ. The DNA for the CDR3 is TGTGCCAGCAGTCTAGCCCATAGGCCCGCCTTAACGGCGGAGACCCAGTACTTC. Its translation: CASSLAHRPALTAETQYF.

Ten or more counts support this clonotype. V and J are TRBV21-1 and TRBJ1-5. TRBV21-1 is classified as a pseudogene. The CDR3 sequence is 14 residues long. The CDR3 DNA is TGTGCCAGCAGCCCACAAACCGTCAATCAGCCCCAGCATTTT. Translation gives CASSPQTVNQPQHF.